These T cell receptor beta chains were read from a single sample in a study of long-term antiretroviral therapy in people with HIV. Some clones are missing from TCRdb's copy, which holds only in-frame ones; the method was immunoSEQ multiplex PCR. The repertoire holds about 16,000 clones, 70% to 85% seen once, with about 21% in the top ten. This specimen consisted of unsorted PBMCs, obtained 2.1 years after starting antiretroviral therapy. These receptor sequences come from a man aged 35-49 years with HIV. Both conserved end residues are part of each CDR3. Fields, in order: J gene, V gene, CDR3 protein.

>TRBJ2-7|TRBV2
CASSFSSYEQYF
>TRBJ2-7|TRBV10-3
CAIQYGDNHEQYF
>TRBJ1-6|TRBV25-1
CASRDFGHSPLHF
>TRBJ2-1|TRBV11-3
CASSLIAGGVGNEQFF
>TRBJ1-2|TRBV19
CASSIQLTEPYGYTF
>TRBJ2-7|TRBV15
CATSRDTGYEQYF
>TRBJ2-2|TRBV29-1
CSVAGANTGELFF
>TRBJ1-2|TRBV5-1
CASSLQGGLGDYGYTF
>TRBJ2-2|TRBV5-1
CASRDGSTTTGELFF
>TRBJ1-1|TRBV9
CASSPQLAGNTEAFF
>TRBJ2-1|TRBV5-4
CAMTSGSYNEQFF
>TRBJ2-2|TRBV13
CASSLRVEGELFF
>TRBJ2-7|TRBV7-8
CASRLTGLAAHEQYF
>TRBJ2-5|TRBV9
CASSAPRGAAGLAQETQYF
>TRBJ1-1|TRBV9
CASSSQPGLGTEAFF
>TRBJ1-5|TRBV5-6
CASSEDRDQPQHF
>TRBJ1-1|TRBV10-3
CAISGLQGRAEAFF
>TRBJ2-7|TRBV5-5
CASSLAGGGFYEQYF
>TRBJ1-5|TRBV2
CASSTSLGGGNQPQHF
>TRBJ1-5|TRBV2
CASSDLGQGYQPQHF
>TRBJ2-6|TRBV5-4
CASSLVARSSGANVLTF
>TRBJ2-1|TRBV6-5
CASTQREDEQFF
>TRBJ2-2|TRBV15
CATSRGTSGDGELFF
>TRBJ2-7|TRBV7-3
CARGPAGRAYEQYF
>TRBJ2-2|TRBV7-9
CASRPTDTGELFF
>TRBJ2-5|TRBV7-9
CASSLVLGTETQYF
>TRBJ2-7|TRBV7-8
CASSLSEAREQYF
>TRBJ1-1|TRBV30
CAWNQGSAEAFF
>TRBJ1-1|TRBV5-4
CASSLPGKRNTEAFF
>TRBJ2-6|TRBV5-4
CASSLVGHSGANVLTF
>TRBJ2-7|TRBV9
CASSVGLGQGIDEQYF
>TRBJ1-1|TRBV6-4
CASRQGPNTEAFF
>TRBJ2-7|TRBV5-6
CASSYRDVGGHEQYF
>TRBJ2-7|TRBV6-1
CASSEEGDSSYEQYF
>TRBJ1-4|TRBV29-1
CSVATGWSNEKLFF
>TRBJ2-2|TRBV29-1
CSAEGLAGEYGELFF
>TRBJ1-2|TRBV7-9
CASSPDAYGYTF
>TRBJ2-1|TRBV12-5
CASVTSGYNEQFF
>TRBJ2-1|TRBV7-6
CASSLVGSGYNEQFF
>TRBJ1-5|TRBV19
CASSPRGYEPQHF
>TRBJ2-2|TRBV4-1
CASSPRGQEDTGELFF
>TRBJ1-2|TRBV6-6
CASSLTADGYTF
>TRBJ1-1|TRBV6-5
CASSYQRGGVNTEAFF
>TRBJ2-5|TRBV5-1
CASYAWGLGETQYF
>TRBJ1-6|TRBV5-1
CASSLTSINSPLHF
>TRBJ2-7|TRBV5-8
CASSLEAGAGEQYF
>TRBJ1-4|TRBV6-1
CASSDLAGTGSATNEKLFF
>TRBJ2-1|TRBV4-1
CASSQDGAGGPYNEQFF
>TRBJ1-6|TRBV30
CAWSVNRGYAPLHF
>TRBJ2-1|TRBV4-1
CASSHSKEQFF